This T cell receptor (beta chain) was recovered during a study of CD8+CD57+ T cells in acquired aplastic anemia. This clonotype was picked up many times. Genomic DNA was employed as the template in profiling TCR beta VDJ and CDR3. TCRdb reanalysed the reads using MiXCR and keeps one entry per CDR3 protein. The data contain around 160,000 distinct CDR3 sequences, around 48% of them singletons. All sequencing subjects had displayed CD8+CD57+ cell expansion on flow cytometry. The CDR3 spans 13 residues. The germline CDR1 and CDR2 sequences are LNHDA and SQIVND (reference sequence). Trimming pared 5 bases from V and 10 bases from J, leaving 12 bases between.

Source material: sorted CD4+, CD8+, or CD8+CD57+ T cells (not recorded which) from PBMCs. The rearrangement joins TRBV19 to TRBJ1-6; D gene uncertain. This sequence originates from a human donor with aplastic anemia. Here the CDR3 reads CASSLTEGSPLHF. CDR3 nucleotide sequence: TGTGCCAGTAGTCTCACGGAAGGATCACCCCTCCACTTT.